This T cell receptor (beta chain) was profiled in a study of cytomegalovirus exposure and HLA in healthy donors. Overall study: A later analysis reported the same platform for the roughly 120 validation repertoires and the approximately 670 first-cohort repertoires.

Points from the study as a whole: Under in vitro conditions, three CMV-associated chains were confirmed as specific for CMV antigens. The classifier was said to identify cytomegalovirus status with high specificity and sensitivity.

TCRdb keeps only in-frame clones here, not all; method: immunoSEQ multiplex PCR. This sample has roughly 180,000 clones, with about nine tenths found just once. This CDR3 comprises 15 residues. V was pared by 0 bases and J by 2 bases, with 9 bases between. Germline V gives CDR1 SGHAT, CDR2 FQNNGV. This clone was seen once. Its specificity is not known. The TCR sequence derives from a man aged 25-45 years in good health and CMV-seropositive. Sequenced sample: PBMCs. The chain employs TRBV11-2 and TRBJ2-3, with D maybe TRBD1 (6 bases). The CDR3 reads CASSLEPGDTDTQYF. In DNA form, the CDR3 reads TGTGCCAGCAGCTTAGAACCAGGGGACACAGATACGCAGTATTTT.